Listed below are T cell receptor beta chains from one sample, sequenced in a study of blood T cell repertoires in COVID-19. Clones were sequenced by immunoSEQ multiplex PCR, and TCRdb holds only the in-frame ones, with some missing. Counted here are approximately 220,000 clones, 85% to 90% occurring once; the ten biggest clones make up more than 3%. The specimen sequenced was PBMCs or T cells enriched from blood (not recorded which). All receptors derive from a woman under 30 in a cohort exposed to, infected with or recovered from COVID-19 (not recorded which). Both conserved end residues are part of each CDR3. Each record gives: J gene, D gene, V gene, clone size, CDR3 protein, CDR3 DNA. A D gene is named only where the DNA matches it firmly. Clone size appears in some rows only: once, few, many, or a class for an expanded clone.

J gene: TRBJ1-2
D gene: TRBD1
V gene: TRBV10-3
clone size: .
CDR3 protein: CAISEGVQGNYGYTF
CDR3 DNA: TGTGCCATCAGTGAGGGGGTACAGGGGAACTATGGCTACACCTTC

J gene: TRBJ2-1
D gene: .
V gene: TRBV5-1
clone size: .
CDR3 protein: CASSYGESSYNEQFF
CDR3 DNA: TGCGCCAGCAGCTATGGGGAGAGCTCCTACAATGAGCAGTTCTTC

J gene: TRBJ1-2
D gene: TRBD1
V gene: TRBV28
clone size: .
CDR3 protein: CASRPGTDYGYTF
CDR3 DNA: TGTGCCAGCAGGCCCGGGACAGATTATGGCTACACCTTC

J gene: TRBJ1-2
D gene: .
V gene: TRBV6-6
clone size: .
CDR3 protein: CASSTPGLEGSYGYTF
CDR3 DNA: TGTGCCAGCAGTACCCCGGGACTGGAGGGGAGCTATGGCTACACCTTC

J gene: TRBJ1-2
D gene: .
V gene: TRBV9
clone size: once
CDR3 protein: CASSVEGANYGYTF
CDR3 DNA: TGTGCCAGCAGCGTAGAGGGAGCGAACTATGGCTACACCTTC

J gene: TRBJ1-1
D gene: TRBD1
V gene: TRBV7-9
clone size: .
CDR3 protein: CASSLGGTVEAFF
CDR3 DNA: TGTGCCAGCAGCTTAGGCGGGACAGTCGAAGCTTTCTTT

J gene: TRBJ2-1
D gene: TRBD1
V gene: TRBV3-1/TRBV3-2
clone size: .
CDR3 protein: CASSQMLETGGHNEQFF
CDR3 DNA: TGTGCCAGCAGCCAAATGTTAGAGACAGGGGGCCACAATGAGCAGTTCTTC

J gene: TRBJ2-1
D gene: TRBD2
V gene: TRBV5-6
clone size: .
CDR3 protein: CASSLAGTSGSPLQFF
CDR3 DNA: TGTGCCAGCAGCTTGGCCGGGACTAGCGGGTCCCCTCTGCAGTTCTTC

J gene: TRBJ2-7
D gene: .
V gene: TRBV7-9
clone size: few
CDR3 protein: CASSIPDSSSYEQYF
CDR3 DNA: TGTGCCAGCAGCATCCCGGACAGCTCCTCCTACGAGCAGTACTTC

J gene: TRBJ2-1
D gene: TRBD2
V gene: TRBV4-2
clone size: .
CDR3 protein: CASSQQKWGLAAYNEQFF
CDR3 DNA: TGTGCCAGCAGCCAACAAAAGTGGGGACTAGCGGCGTACAATGAGCAGTTCTTC

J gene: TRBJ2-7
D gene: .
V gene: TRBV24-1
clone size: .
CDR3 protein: CATSAQRSDGDYEQYF
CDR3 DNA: TGTGCCACCAGTGCTCAAAGATCCGACGGGGACTACGAGCAGTACTTC

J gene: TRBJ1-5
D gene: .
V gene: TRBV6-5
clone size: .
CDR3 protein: CASSRGAGTDQPQHF
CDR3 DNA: TGTGCCAGCAGTCGGGGGGCGGGGACTGATCAGCCCCAGCATTTT

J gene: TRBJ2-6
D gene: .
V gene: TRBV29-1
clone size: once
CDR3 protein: CSVVRQDSGANVLTF
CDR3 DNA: TGCAGCGTTGTAAGGCAGGACTCTGGGGCCAACGTCCTGACTTTC

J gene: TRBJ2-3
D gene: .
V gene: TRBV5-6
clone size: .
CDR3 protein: CASSLAGGTTDTQYF
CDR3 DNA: TGTGCCAGCAGCTTGGCCGGCGGTACCACAGATACGCAGTATTTT

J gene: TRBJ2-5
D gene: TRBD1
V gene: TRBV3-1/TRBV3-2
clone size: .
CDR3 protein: CASSQEIVTGGETQYF
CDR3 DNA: TGTGCCAGCAGCCAAGAAATAGTTACAGGGGGAGAGACCCAGTACTTC

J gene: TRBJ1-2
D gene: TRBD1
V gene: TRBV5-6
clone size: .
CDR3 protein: CASSTGTGMSEGYTF
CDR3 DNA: TGTGCCAGCAGCACCGGGACAGGCATGTCGGAAGGCTACACCTTC

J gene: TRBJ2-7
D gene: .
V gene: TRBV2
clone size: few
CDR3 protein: CASGGDTSYEQYF
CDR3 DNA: TGTGCCAGCGGGGGGGACACCTCCTACGAGCAGTACTTC

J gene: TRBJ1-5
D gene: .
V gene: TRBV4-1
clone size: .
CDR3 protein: CASSRGGASYSNQPQHF
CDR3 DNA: TGCGCCAGCAGCCGAGGCGGGGCCTCTTATAGCAATCAGCCCCAGCATTTT

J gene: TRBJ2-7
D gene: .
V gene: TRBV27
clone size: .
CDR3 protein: CASSNPNRESYEQYF
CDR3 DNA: TGTGCCAGCAGTAACCCCAACCGGGAGTCCTACGAGCAGTACTTC

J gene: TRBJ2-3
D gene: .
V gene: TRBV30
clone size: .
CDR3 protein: CAWNLDSRDTQYF
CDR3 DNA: TGTGCCTGGAACCTGGACTCGAGGGATACGCAGTATTTT

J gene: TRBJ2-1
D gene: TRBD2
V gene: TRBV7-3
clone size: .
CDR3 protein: CASGTSGNEQFF
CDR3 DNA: TGTGCCAGCGGGACTAGCGGGAATGAGCAGTTCTTC

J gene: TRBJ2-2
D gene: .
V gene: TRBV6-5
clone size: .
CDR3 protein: CASSLLAGELFF
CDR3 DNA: TGTGCCAGCAGCTTACTAGCAGGGGAGCTGTTTTTT

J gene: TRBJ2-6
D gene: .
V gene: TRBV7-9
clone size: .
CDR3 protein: CASSSTEDGANVLTF
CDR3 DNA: TGTGCCAGCAGCTCGACAGAAGATGGGGCCAACGTCCTGACTTTC

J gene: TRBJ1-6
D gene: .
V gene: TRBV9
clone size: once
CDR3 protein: CASSVQGQTNSPLHF
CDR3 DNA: TGTGCCAGCAGCGTACAGGGACAAACGAATTCACCCCTCCACTTT

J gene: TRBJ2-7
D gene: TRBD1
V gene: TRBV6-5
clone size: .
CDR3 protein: CASSPGQGTYEQYF
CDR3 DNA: TGTGCCAGCAGTCCCGGACAGGGGACCTACGAGCAGTACTTC

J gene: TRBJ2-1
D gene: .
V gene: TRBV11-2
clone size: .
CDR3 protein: CASSLVGTGGSYNEQFF
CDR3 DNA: TGTGCCAGCAGCTTAGTAGGGACTGGGGGCTCCTACAATGAGCAGTTCTTC

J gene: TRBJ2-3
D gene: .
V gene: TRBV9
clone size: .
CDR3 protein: CASSVDPGETDTQYF
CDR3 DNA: TGTGCCAGCAGCGTAGATCCAGGGGAAACAGATACGCAGTATTTT

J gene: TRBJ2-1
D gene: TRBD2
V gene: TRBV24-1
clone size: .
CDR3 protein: CATQTSGRAASGYEQFF
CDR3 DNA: TGTGCCACCCAGACTAGCGGGAGGGCCGCTAGTGGGTATGAGCAGTTCTTC

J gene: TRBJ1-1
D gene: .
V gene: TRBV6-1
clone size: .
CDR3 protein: CASSELISINTEAFF
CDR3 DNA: TGTGCCAGCAGTGAATTGATCAGTATAAACACTGAAGCTTTCTTT

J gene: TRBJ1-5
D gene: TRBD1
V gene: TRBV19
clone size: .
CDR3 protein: CASSIVPGGWQPQHF
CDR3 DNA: TGTGCCAGTAGTATAGTCCCAGGGGGCTGGCAGCCCCAGCATTTT

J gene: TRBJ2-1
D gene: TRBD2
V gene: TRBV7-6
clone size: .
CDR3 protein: CASSLGLAANEQFF
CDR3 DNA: TGTGCCAGCAGCTTAGGGCTAGCGGCCAATGAGCAGTTCTTC

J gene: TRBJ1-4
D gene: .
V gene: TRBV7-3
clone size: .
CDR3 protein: CASSSGTPGEKLFF
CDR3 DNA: TGTGCCAGCAGCTCTGGGACACCAGGTGAAAAACTGTTTTTT

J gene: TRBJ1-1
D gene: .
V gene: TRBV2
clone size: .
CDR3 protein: CASSDRTGSTEAFF
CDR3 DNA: TGTGCCAGCAGTGATCGTACGGGATCCACTGAAGCTTTCTTT

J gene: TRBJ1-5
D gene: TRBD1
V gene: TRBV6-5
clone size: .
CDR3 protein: CASRGTGDQPQHF
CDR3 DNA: TGTGCCAGCAGGGGAACAGGGGATCAGCCCCAGCATTTT

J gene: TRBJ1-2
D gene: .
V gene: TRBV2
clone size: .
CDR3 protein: CASRGHWGYTF
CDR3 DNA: TGTGCCAGCAGGGGCCATTGGGGCTACACCTTC

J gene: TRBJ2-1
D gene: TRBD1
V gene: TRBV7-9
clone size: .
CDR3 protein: CASSPWTGPYNEQFF
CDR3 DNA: TGTGCCAGCAGCCCCTGGACAGGGCCTTACAATGAGCAGTTCTTC

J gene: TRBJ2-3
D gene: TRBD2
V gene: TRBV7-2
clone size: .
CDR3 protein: CASSLLAGGYEDTQYF
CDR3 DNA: TGTGCCAGCAGCTTACTAGCGGGGGGTTACGAAGATACGCAGTATTTT

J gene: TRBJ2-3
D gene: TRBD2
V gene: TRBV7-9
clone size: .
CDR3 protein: CASSSKGREARDTQYF
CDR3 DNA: TGTGCCAGCAGCTCGAAAGGGAGGGAGGCCCGAGATACGCAGTATTTT

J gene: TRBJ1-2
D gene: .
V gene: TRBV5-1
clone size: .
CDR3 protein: CASSLFVANYGYTF
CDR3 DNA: TGCGCCAGCAGCCTTTTTGTAGCTAACTATGGCTACACCTTC

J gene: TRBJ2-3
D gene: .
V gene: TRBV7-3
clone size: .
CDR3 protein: CASSLALSDTQYF
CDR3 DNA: TGTGCCAGCAGCTTAGCGCTGAGCGATACGCAGTATTTT

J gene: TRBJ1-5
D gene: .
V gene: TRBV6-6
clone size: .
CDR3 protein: CASSHIPGPGGYQPQHF
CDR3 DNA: TGTGCCAGCAGTCATATCCCTGGACCGGGAGGCTATCAGCCCCAGCATTTT

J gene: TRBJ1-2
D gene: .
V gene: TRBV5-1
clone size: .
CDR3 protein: CASSLEGYGYTF
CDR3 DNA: TGCGCCAGCAGCTTGGAGGGGTATGGCTACACCTTC

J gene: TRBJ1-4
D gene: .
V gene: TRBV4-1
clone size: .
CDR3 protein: CASSQPPHRIGQPNEKLFF
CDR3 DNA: TGCGCCAGCAGCCAGCCCCCCCACAGGATTGGGCAGCCTAATGAAAAACTGTTTTTT

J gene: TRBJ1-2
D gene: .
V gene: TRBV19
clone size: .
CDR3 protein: CASSSRGLNYGYTF
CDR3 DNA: TGTGCCAGTAGTTCCAGGGGTCTTAACTATGGCTACACCTTC

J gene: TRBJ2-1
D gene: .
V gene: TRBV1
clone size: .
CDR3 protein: CTSSHRGATGVPYNEQFF
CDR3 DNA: TGCACCAGCAGCCATAGGGGTGCCACGGGAGTACCCTACAATGAGCAGTTCTTC

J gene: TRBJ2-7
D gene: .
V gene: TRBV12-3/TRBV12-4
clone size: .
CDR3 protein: CASSLGRTYEQYF
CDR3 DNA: TGTGCCAGCAGTTTGGGCAGGACCTACGAGCAGTACTTC

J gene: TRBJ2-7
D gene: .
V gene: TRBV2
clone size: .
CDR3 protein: CASRSGRSYEQYF
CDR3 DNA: TGTGCCAGCAGGTCAGGCAGATCCTACGAGCAGTACTTC

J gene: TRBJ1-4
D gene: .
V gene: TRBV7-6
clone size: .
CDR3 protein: CASSSGQGGATNEKLFF
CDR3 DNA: TGTGCCAGCAGCTCAGGGCAGGGAGGAGCGACTAATGAAAAACTGTTTTTT

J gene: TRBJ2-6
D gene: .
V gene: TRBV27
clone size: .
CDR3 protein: CASSPRGFSGANVLTF
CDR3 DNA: TGTGCCAGCAGTCCACGAGGCTTCTCTGGGGCCAACGTCCTGACTTTC

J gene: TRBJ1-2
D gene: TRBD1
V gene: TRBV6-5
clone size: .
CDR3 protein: CASRGQGVYGYTF
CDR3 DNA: TGTGCCAGCAGGGGACAGGGAGTCTATGGCTACACCTTC

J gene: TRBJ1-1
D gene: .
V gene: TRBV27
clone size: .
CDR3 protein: CASSTTGGWTEAFF
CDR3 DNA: TGTGCCAGCAGTACCACTGGGGGGTGGACTGAAGCTTTCTTT

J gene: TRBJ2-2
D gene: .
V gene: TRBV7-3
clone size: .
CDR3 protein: CASSLTSLTGELFF
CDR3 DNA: TGTGCCAGCAGCTTAACCTCCCTGACCGGGGAGCTGTTTTTT

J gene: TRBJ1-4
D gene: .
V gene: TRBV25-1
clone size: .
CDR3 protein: CASSADSWNEKLFF
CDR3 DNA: TGTGCCAGCAGTGCCGACAGTTGGAACGAAAAACTGTTTTTT

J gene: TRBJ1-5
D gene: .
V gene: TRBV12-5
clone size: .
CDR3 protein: CASGLATQGNQPQHF
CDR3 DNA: TGTGCTAGTGGTTTGGCTACCCAGGGCAATCAGCCCCAGCATTTT